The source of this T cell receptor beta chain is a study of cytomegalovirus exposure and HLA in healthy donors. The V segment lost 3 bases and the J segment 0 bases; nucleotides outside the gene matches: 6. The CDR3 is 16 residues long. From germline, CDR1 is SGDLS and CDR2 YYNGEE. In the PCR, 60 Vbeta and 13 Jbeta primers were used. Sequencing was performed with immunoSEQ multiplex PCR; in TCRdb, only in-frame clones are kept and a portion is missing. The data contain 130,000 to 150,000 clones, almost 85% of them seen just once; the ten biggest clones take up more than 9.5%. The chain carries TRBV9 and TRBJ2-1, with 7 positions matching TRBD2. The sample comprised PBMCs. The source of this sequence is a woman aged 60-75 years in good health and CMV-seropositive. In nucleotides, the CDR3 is TGTGCCAGCAGCGAGGATTGGGACTACTCCTACAATGAGCAGTTCTTC. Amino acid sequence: CASSEDWDYSYNEQFF. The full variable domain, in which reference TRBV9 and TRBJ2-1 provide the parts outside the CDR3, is DSGVTQTPKHLITATGQRVTLRCSPRSGDLSVYWYQQSLDQGLQFLIQYYNGEERAKGNILERFSAQQFPDLHSELNLSSLELGDSALYFCASSEDWDYSYNEQFFGPGTRLTVL.